What follows are 21 T cell receptor beta chains derived from one specimen sequenced in a study of a mutant IDH1 vaccine in newly diagnosed glioma. Time point of the sample: week 35, safety follow-up. In every dose of vaccine, 300 ug of mutant IDH1 20-mer peptide was given alongside topical imiquimod. The protocol was immunoSEQ multiplex PCR, while the TCRdb copy is restricted to in-frame clones and leaves out a portion. The sample has about 27,000 clones, roughly 76% seen once. Which antigens these TCRs recognize remains unknown. The sample here was PBMCs, taken from a glioma patient whose treatment included an IDH1 peptide vaccine. Source of these receptors: a man in his fifties with glioma.

The chain is built from TRBV19 and TRBJ2-2, with 7 nucleotides matching TRBD1. V lost 6 bases, J lost 5 bases, and 12 bases stayed unmatched. From germline, CDR1 is LNHDA and CDR2 SQIVND (reference sequence). The CDR3 has 16 residues. The CDR3 region is CASRRDSSVGTGELFF. CDR3 nucleotide sequence: TGTGCCAGTAGAAGGGACAGCTCGGTAGGGACCGGGGAGCTGTTTTTT.

This clone was found once. The chain is built from TRBV27 and TRBJ2-1, with TRBD1 as a possible D gene (5 bases). CDR3 length: 14 amino acids. CDR1 is MNHEY, CDR2 SMNVEV, per germline (reference sequence). Trimming took off 5 bases at V and 10 bases at J, with 18 bases between the two ends. In nucleotides, the CDR3 is TGTGCCAGCAGTCAACTCGCCAGACCAGGGGAGCAGTTCTTC. Amino acids: CASSQLARPGEQFF.

The rearrangement joins TRBV5-6 to TRBJ1-6, with TRBD1 identical over 9 bases. Unmatched junction bases numbered 2, after V lost 1 base and J lost 6 bases. Germline assignment: CDR1 SGHDT and CDR2 YYEEEE. The CDR3 is 15 amino acids. The CDR3 DNA reads as TGTGCCAGCAGCTTGACAGGGGGCCCTAATTCACCCCTCCACTTT. Translated, it gives CASSLTGGPNSPLHF.

V is TRBV19 and J is TRBJ2-5, with 7 bases lining up with TRBD2. Looked up from germline, CDR1 is LNHDA and CDR2 is SQIVND (reference sequence). Trimming removed 7 bases from V and 4 bases from J; junction bases left unmatched: 9. CDR3 length: 14 residues. The CDR3 here is CASNGGSEGETQYF. The CDR3 DNA reads as TGTGCCAGTAACGGGGGGTCAGAAGGAGAGACCCAGTACTTC. Drawing the rest from reference TRBV19 and TRBJ2-5, the complete variable domain is DGGITQSPKYLFRKEGQNVTLSCEQNLNHDAMYWYRQDPGQGLRLIYYSQIVNDFQKGDIAEGYSVSREKKESFPLTVTSAQKNPTAFYLCASNGGSEGETQYFGPGTRLLVL.

This clone was observed a few times. The chain employs TRBV2 and TRBJ2-1; tentatively, D is TRBD1 (5 bases). CDR3 size: 9 residues. Germline V gene sequence: CDR1 SNHLY, CDR2 FYNNEI. The ends were cut back, 8 bases at V and 9 bases at J, with 5 bases in the middle. The CDR3 DNA sequence: TGTGCCAGCGGGGCTGAGCAGTTCTTC. Protein sequence: CASGAEQFF. The whole variable domain, remainder taken from reference TRBV2 and TRBJ2-1, is EPEVTQTPSHQVTQMGQEVILRCVPISNHLYFYWYRQILGQKVEFLVSFYNNEISEKSEIFDDQFSVERPDGSNFTLKIRSTKLEDSAMYFCASGAEQFFGPGTRLTVL.

The V and J genes are TRBV25-1 and TRBJ1-3; weak D call: TRBD1 (6 bases). This CDR3 contains 14 residues. Trimming left V 2 bases short and J 3 bases short, with 8 bases between. CDR1 MGHDK and CDR2 SYGVNS come from the germline V gene. The CDR3 DNA sequence: TGTGCCAGCAGTGAAACAGGGTTTGGAAACACCATATATTTT. Amino acids: CASSETGFGNTIYF.

The rearrangement links TRBV4-3 to TRBJ2-5; TRBD1 matches 8 bases. The V segment lost 0 bases and the J segment 2 bases; nucleotides outside the gene matches: 5. CDR3 length: 16 residues. Germline-derived CDR1 and CDR2 are LGHNA and YSLEER. The CDR3 here is CASSQDFRGLQETQYF. The CDR3 bases are TGCGCCAGCAGCCAAGATTTCAGGGGGCTTCAAGAGACCCAGTACTTC.

The J gene is TRBJ1-3, the V gene TRBV2; D uncertain. Trimming took 6 bases from V and 2 from J, leaving 14 bases between them. The CDR3 is 15 amino acids. Germline V gene lookup returns CDR1 SNHLY and CDR2 FYNNEI. The CDR3 loop reads CASRDSHSPGNTIYF. As DNA, the CDR3 is TGTGCCAGCAGGGACTCGCACTCTCCTGGAAACACCATATATTTT.

The genes are TRBV25-1 and TRBJ2-3; tentatively, D is TRBD1 or TRBD2 (6 bases each). The CDR3 has 14 residues. Germline V lookup: CDR1 MGHDK, CDR2 SYGVNS. V was shortened by 7 bases and J by 3 bases, with 14 bases between the two germline ends. The CDR3 is CASTVGGGTDTQYF. DNA for the CDR3: TGTGCCAGCACAGTCGGAGGGGGAACAGATACGCAGTATTTT.

The CDR3 loop is CASSRTGSPYEQYF. CDR3 DNA: TGTGCCAGCAGCCGAACAGGATCTCCCTACGAGCAGTACTTC. The rearrangement joins TRBV5-6 to TRBJ2-7, with D maybe TRBD1 (5 bases). V was shortened by 4 bases and J by 2 bases, with 13 bases between the two germline ends. The germline V gene has CDR1 SGHDT and CDR2 YYEEEE. The CDR3 has 14 amino acids. The full variable domain, completed using reference TRBV5-6 and TRBJ2-7, is DAGVTQSPTHLIKTRGQQVTLRCSPKSGHDTVSWYQQALGQGPQFIFQYYEEEERQRGNFPDRFSGHQFPNYSSELNVNALLLGDSALYLCASSRTGSPYEQYFGPGTRLTVT.

This sequence joins TRBV27 and TRBJ1-5; no firm D call. CDR1 and CDR2 (germline): MNHEY, SMNVEV (reference sequence). The ends were cut back, 4 bases at V and 5 bases at J, with 15 bases in the middle. There are 15 residues in the CDR3. As DNA, the CDR3 is TGTGCCAGCAGTTCCCCCCTAGGACTTTATCAGCCCCAGCATTTT. The encoded protein is CASSSPLGLYQPQHF.

The CDR3 nucleotides read TGTGCCAGTAGTGTCCGACAGGGTCTTAGGAACACTGAAGCTTTCTTT. Protein: CASSVRQGLRNTEAFF. The gene calls are TRBV19 and TRBJ1-1; 7 positions match TRBD1. The V and J ends lost 5 bases and 1 base, in that order; junction bases with no gene match: 10. The germline V gene encodes CDR1 LNHDA and CDR2 SQIVND (reference sequence). This CDR3 has 16 amino acids.

The rearrangement joins TRBV5-1 to TRBJ1-2, with D perhaps TRBD1 (5 bases). CDR1 SGHRS and CDR2 YFSETQ come from the germline V gene. The CDR3 extends over 14 amino acids. V was clipped by 2 bases and J by 3 bases, with 11 bases between them. CDR3 protein: CASSFSSGDYGYTF. As DNA, the CDR3 is TGCGCCAGCAGCTTTTCCTCGGGGGACTATGGCTACACCTTC.

Only a few counts were recorded for this clone. The chain's CDR3 is CATSRTSASYEQYF. In DNA, the CDR3 is TGTGCCACCTCAAGGACTTCAGCCTCCTACGAGCAGTACTTC. The V call is TRBV19, the J call TRBJ2-7; the D gene is possibly TRBD2 (5 bases). The CDR3 runs to 14 residues. In germline, CDR1 is LNHDA, CDR2 SQIVND (reference sequence). The V end lost 10 bases, the J end lost 0 bases, and 16 bases lay between the germline ends.

This clone was detected only once. Other nucleotide sequences from this sample produce the same CDR3. The chain joins TRBV7-2 to TRBJ2-7; D is uncertain. Germline CDR1 reads SGHTA; CDR2 reads FQGNSA. This CDR3 is built from 14 residues. The ends were cut back, 1 base at V and 0 bases at J, with 7 bases in the middle. As DNA, the CDR3 is TGTGCCAGCAGCTTAGTCGGCAGCTCCTACGAGCAGTACTTC. Protein sequence: CASSLVGSSYEQYF.

This chain connects TRBV6-6 to TRBJ2-3; D is unclear. The CDR3 is 15 amino acids. Trimming left V 2 bases short and J 1 base short, with 10 bases between. The germline CDR1 and CDR2 sequences are MNHNY and SVGAGI (reference sequence). In nucleotides, the CDR3 is TGTGCCAGCAGTTACGCGCCCATCCGCACAGATACGCAGTATTTT. The encoded protein is CASSYAPIRTDTQYF.

Written as DNA, the CDR3 is TGTGCCAGCAGCGCCGATTTGGGGTTGGGCTACACCTTC. It specifies CASSADLGLGYTF. The rearrangement links TRBV6-5 to TRBJ1-2, with D unclear. The CDR3 is 13 amino acids. The V and J ends lost 6 bases and 8 bases respectively, with 16 bases between them. CDR1 and CDR2 (germline): MNHEY, SVGAGI.

V is TRBV18 and J is TRBJ2-5; 7 bases fit TRBD1. The CDR3 extends over 14 amino acids. Trimming took 4 bases from V and 4 from J; bases not matched to a gene: 6. CDR1 is KGHSH and CDR2 is LQKENI in the germline V gene. CDR3: CASSRNRGGETQYF. The CDR3, as DNA: TGTGCCAGCTCACGGAACAGGGGCGGAGAGACCCAGTACTTC.

The chain combines TRBV7-8 with TRBJ2-7, with D possibly being TRBD1 or TRBD2 (5 bases each). Trimming pared 3 bases from V and 4 bases from J, leaving 16 bases between. The CDR3 contains 15 residues. Germline V lookup: CDR1 SGHVS, CDR2 FQNEAQ. CDR3 DNA sequence: TGTGCCAGCAGCTTTCCGGGACGGGACGGTTACGAGCAGTACTTC. Its protein is CASSFPGRDGYEQYF.

The chain combines TRBV4-1 with TRBJ1-2, with D tentatively TRBD1 (6 bases). Per the germline V gene, CDR1 is MGHRA and CDR2 is YSYEKL. The V end lost 4 bases, the J end lost 2 bases, and 14 bases lay between the germline ends. The CDR3 contains 15 residues. CDR3 coding DNA: TGCGCCAGCAGCCCCTTAACAGGGACCAACTATGGCTACACCTTC. Translation: CASSPLTGTNYGYTF.

The V call is TRBV11-3, the J call TRBJ1-1; perhaps TRBD1 as D (6 bases). Trimming cost V 4 bases and J 11 bases, with 11 bases left between them. Germline V gene sequence: CDR1 SGHNT, CDR2 YENEEA. This CDR3 region has 11 residues. The DNA of the CDR3 is TGTGCCAGCAGCTCGACAGGCGAGGCTTTCTTT. This gives the protein CASSSTGEAFF.